The clone carrying this TCR beta chain was detected only once. Its matching antigen is unknown. The data belong to a study of cytomegalovirus exposure and HLA in healthy donors. The overall study: A data release that came early held some 84 million unique TCRs from HLA-typed donors. Study-level results: The authors judged a highly shared variant cluster likely a sequencing artifact.

13 Jbeta primers and 60 Vbeta primers were used for the PCR. Only in-frame clones appear in the TCRdb table, and some are missing; sequencing was by immunoSEQ multiplex PCR. This sample has 99,000 or so clones; just under 80% occur once, and the top ten carry approximately 1.3%. Germline CDR1 reads ENHRY; CDR2 reads SYGVKD. Germline trimming cut 0 bases from V and 5 bases from J; bases unmatched to any gene: 6. The CDR3 runs to 15 residues. This chain uses TRBV10-3 with TRBJ2-5; 7 bases map to TRBD1. The receptor's source is a man younger than 40 in good health and CMV-seronegative. Sequenced input: PBMCs. This CDR3 is CAISESTGWAETQYF. The CDR3 nucleotides read TGTGCCATCAGTGAGTCGACAGGGTGGGCGGAGACCCAGTACTTC.